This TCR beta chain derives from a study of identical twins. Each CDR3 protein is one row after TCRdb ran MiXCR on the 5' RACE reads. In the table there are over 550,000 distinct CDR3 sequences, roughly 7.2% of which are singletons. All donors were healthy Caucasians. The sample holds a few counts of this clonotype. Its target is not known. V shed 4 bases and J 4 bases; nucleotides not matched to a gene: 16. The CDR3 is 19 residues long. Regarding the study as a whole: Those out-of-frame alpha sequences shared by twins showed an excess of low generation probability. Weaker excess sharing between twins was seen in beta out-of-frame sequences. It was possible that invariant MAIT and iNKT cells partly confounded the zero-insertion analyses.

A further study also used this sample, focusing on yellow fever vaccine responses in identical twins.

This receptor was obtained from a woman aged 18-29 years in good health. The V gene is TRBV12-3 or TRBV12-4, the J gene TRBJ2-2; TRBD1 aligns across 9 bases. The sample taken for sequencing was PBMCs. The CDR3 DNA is TGTGCCAGCAGTTCCCACTCAAGGACAGGGGCGGGATCCACCGGGGAGCTGTTTTTT. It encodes CASSSHSRTGAGSTGELFF.